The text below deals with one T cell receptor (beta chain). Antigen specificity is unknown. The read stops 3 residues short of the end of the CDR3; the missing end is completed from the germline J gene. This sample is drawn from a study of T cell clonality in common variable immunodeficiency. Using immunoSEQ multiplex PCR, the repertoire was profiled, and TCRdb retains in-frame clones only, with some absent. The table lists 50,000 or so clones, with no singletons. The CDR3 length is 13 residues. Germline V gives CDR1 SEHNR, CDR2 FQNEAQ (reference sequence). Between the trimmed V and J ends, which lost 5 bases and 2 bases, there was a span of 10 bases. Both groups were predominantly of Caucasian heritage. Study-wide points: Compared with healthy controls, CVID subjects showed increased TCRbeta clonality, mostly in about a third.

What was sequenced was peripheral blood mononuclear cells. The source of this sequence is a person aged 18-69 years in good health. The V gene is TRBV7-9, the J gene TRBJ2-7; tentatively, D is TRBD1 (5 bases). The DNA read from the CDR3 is TGTGCCAGCAGCCTCAGGGAACCCTACGAG. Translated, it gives CASSLREPYE. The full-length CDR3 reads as CASSLREPYEQYF.